The rows below give T cell receptor beta chains drawn from one sample of a study of tumor and adjacent non-tumor tissue in lung cancer. TCRdb reprocessed the multiplex PCR reads with MiXCR, giving one entry per CDR3 protein. The table records roughly 49,000 distinct CDR3 sequences, 60% to 80% of them present only once. Material: distant non-tumor lung tissue. The receptors shown here come from a woman aged 60-75 years with non-small cell lung cancer. Each CDR3 is given with its conserved first and last residue. A D gene is named only where the DNA matches it firmly. Some rows have no size entry. The others give once, few or many, or a class for an expanded clone.

cdr3_aa: CASSSRQGFHEQYF
cdr3_nt: TGTGCCAGCAGCAGCAGACAGGGGTTCCACGAGCAGTATTTC
d_call: TRBD1
j_call: TRBJ2-7
clone_size: few
v_call: TRBV5-6

cdr3_aa: CASSQDCGLAGETQYF
cdr3_nt: TGCGCCAGCAGCCAGGATTGCGGACTAGCGGGAGAGACCCAGTACTTC
d_call: TRBD2
j_call: TRBJ2-5
clone_size: few
v_call: TRBV4-3

cdr3_aa: CASSQGAYGYTF
cdr3_nt: TGTGCCAGCAGTCAGGGAGCCTATGGCTACACCTTC
d_call: -
j_call: TRBJ1-2
clone_size: many
v_call: TRBV28

cdr3_aa: CASSLALPSTHEQYF
cdr3_nt: TGTGCCAGCAGTCTAGCCCTACCCTCGACACACGAGCAGTACTTC
d_call: -
j_call: TRBJ2-7
clone_size: -
v_call: TRBV11-2

cdr3_aa: CASSFGLSGYGNTIYF
cdr3_nt: TGTGCCAGCAGCTTTGGCCTTTCTGGATATGGAAACACCATATATTTT
d_call: -
j_call: TRBJ1-3
clone_size: -
v_call: TRBV11-2

cdr3_aa: CASSPQLNYDYTF
cdr3_nt: TGTGCCAGCAGCCCCCAGCTTAACTATGACTACACCTTT
d_call: -
j_call: TRBJ1-2
clone_size: -
v_call: TRBV11-2

cdr3_aa: CASNLVRTETSGANVLTF
cdr3_nt: TGCGCCAGCAACCTTGTTCGGACAGAGACCTCTGGGGCCAACGTCCTGACTTTC
d_call: -
j_call: TRBJ2-6
clone_size: -
v_call: TRBV4-3

cdr3_aa: CVNSRGAGGRLSGANVLTF
cdr3_nt: TGTGTCAACAGCAGGGGTGCCGGCGGGAGATTATCCGGGGCCAACGTCCTGACTTTC
d_call: -
j_call: TRBJ2-6
clone_size: -
v_call: TRBV7-8

cdr3_aa: CASSQDALAGGMGETQYF
cdr3_nt: TGCGCCAGCAGTCAAGATGCCCTAGCGGGAGGTATGGGAGAGACCCAGTACTTC
d_call: TRBD2
j_call: TRBJ2-5
clone_size: -
v_call: TRBV4-3

cdr3_aa: CSARVTGRDTRELFF
cdr3_nt: TGCAGTGCTAGAGTCACAGGGCGGGACACCAGGGAGCTGTTTTTT
d_call: -
j_call: TRBJ2-2
clone_size: -
v_call: TRBV20-1

cdr3_aa: CSLLEGAGGELFF
cdr3_nt: TGCAGCCTTCTGGAGGGGGCTGGCGGGGAGCTGTTTTTT
d_call: -
j_call: TRBJ2-2
clone_size: -
v_call: TRBV29-1

cdr3_aa: CASSYYYYEQYF
cdr3_nt: TGTGCCAGCAGTTACTATTATTACGAGCAGTACTTC
d_call: -
j_call: TRBJ2-7
clone_size: -
v_call: TRBV6-5

cdr3_aa: CSVTVGPGSYNERFF
cdr3_nt: -
d_call: -
j_call: TRBJ2-1
clone_size: -
v_call: TRBV29-1

cdr3_aa: CASSRTSGRWAYTQYF
cdr3_nt: TGTGCCAGCAGCCGGACTAGTGGGAGATGGGCATATACGCAGTATTTT
d_call: TRBD2
j_call: TRBJ2-3
clone_size: -
v_call: TRBV12-3/TRBV12-4

cdr3_aa: CASSEDSGGAYEQCF
cdr3_nt: TGTGCCAGCAGTGAAGACAGCGGGGGGGCATACGAGCAGTGCTTC
d_call: TRBD2
j_call: TRBJ2-7
clone_size: few
v_call: TRBV6-1

cdr3_aa: CVSSGGTSGSQNTGELFF
cdr3_nt: TGTGTCAGCAGTGGTGGGACTAGCGGGAGCCAGAACACCGGGGAGCTGTTTTTT
d_call: TRBD2
j_call: TRBJ2-2
clone_size: -
v_call: TRBV6-1

cdr3_aa: CSVEPHGAFFDFNEQFF
cdr3_nt: TGCAGCGTGGAACCTCATGGGGCCTTTTTCGACTTCAATGAGCAGTTCTTC
d_call: -
j_call: TRBJ2-1
clone_size: -
v_call: TRBV29-1

cdr3_aa: CASTQDGSYNEQFF
cdr3_nt: TGTGCCAGCACCCAAGATGGATCCTACAATGAGCAGTTCTTC
d_call: -
j_call: TRBJ2-1
clone_size: -
v_call: TRBV4-2

cdr3_aa: CAWSVNTGGQETQYF
cdr3_nt: TGTGCCTGGAGTGTAAATACGGGAGGGCAGGAGACCCAGTACTTC
d_call: TRBD2
j_call: TRBJ2-5
clone_size: many
v_call: TRBV30

cdr3_aa: CSVQGFRYEQYF
cdr3_nt: TGCAGCGTTCAGGGTTTTAGGTACGAGCAGTACTTC
d_call: -
j_call: TRBJ2-7
clone_size: medium-sized
v_call: TRBV29-1

cdr3_aa: CAGSVPGELFF
cdr3_nt: TGTGCCGGCAGTGTGCCCGGGGAGCTGTTTTTT
d_call: -
j_call: TRBJ2-2
clone_size: -
v_call: TRBV2

cdr3_aa: CATRNREGTEAFF
cdr3_nt: TGTGCCACCAGAAACCGGGAGGGCACTGAAGCTTTCTTT
d_call: -
j_call: TRBJ1-1
clone_size: -
v_call: TRBV6-2/TRBV6-3

cdr3_aa: CASSLLDRPSTDTQYF
cdr3_nt: TGCGCCAGCAGCTTGCTAGACCGACCGAGCACAGATACGCAGTATTTT
d_call: -
j_call: TRBJ2-3
clone_size: once
v_call: TRBV5-1

cdr3_aa: CSVVGTGGNIEAFF
cdr3_nt: TGCAGCGTCGTCGGGACAGGGGGCAACATTGAAGCTTTCTTT
d_call: TRBD1
j_call: TRBJ1-1
clone_size: -
v_call: TRBV29-1

cdr3_aa: CASSSRFEQLF
cdr3_nt: TGTGCCAGCAGCTCCCGTTTTGAGCAACTCTTC
d_call: -
j_call: TRBJ2-1
clone_size: -
v_call: TRBV5-4

cdr3_aa: CASSVVRRRNQPQHF
cdr3_nt: TGTGCCAGCAGCGTTGTTAGGCGGCGCAATCAGCCCCAGCATTTT
d_call: -
j_call: TRBJ1-5
clone_size: -
v_call: TRBV6-6

cdr3_aa: CSVRGLNIQYF
cdr3_nt: TGCAGCGTTAGGGGGCTGAACATTCAGTACTTC
d_call: TRBD1
j_call: TRBJ2-4
clone_size: -
v_call: TRBV29-1

cdr3_aa: CACSQGLGGVGLFF
cdr3_nt: TGCGCCTGCAGCCAAGGATTGGGGGGCGTAGGGCTGTTTTTT
d_call: -
j_call: TRBJ1-4
clone_size: -
v_call: TRBV4-3

cdr3_aa: CASSWDRSSCEQYF
cdr3_nt: TGTGCCAGCAGTTGGGACAGGAGCTCCTGCGAGCAGTATTTC
d_call: TRBD1
j_call: TRBJ2-7
clone_size: once
v_call: TRBV5-4

cdr3_aa: CTSSLERVGRRDF
cdr3_nt: TGTACCAGCAGCTTAGAGAGAGTGGGCCGGCGAGACTTC
d_call: -
j_call: TRBJ2-7
clone_size: -
v_call: TRBV11-2

cdr3_aa: CASGFGGSNQPQHF
cdr3_nt: TGTGCCAGCGGCTTTGGGGGGTCCAATCAGCCCCAGCATTTT
d_call: -
j_call: TRBJ1-5
clone_size: -
v_call: TRBV11-2

cdr3_aa: CSVGRGSIGEPFF
cdr3_nt: -
d_call: -
j_call: TRBJ2-2
clone_size: -
v_call: TRBV20-1

cdr3_aa: CASSVGGNTGELFF
cdr3_nt: TGTGCCAGCAGTGTAGGGGGGAACACCGGGGAGCTGTTTTTT
d_call: -
j_call: TRBJ2-2
clone_size: many
v_call: TRBV6-5

cdr3_aa: CSVPGQGDNEQSF
cdr3_nt: TGCAGTGTTCCGGGACAGGGTGACAATGAGCAGTCCTTC
d_call: TRBD1
j_call: TRBJ2-1
clone_size: -
v_call: TRBV29-1

cdr3_aa: CASSPQGIANEQFF
cdr3_nt: TGTGCCAGTAGTCCACAGGGGATAGCTAATGAGCAGTTCTTC
d_call: TRBD1
j_call: TRBJ2-1
clone_size: once
v_call: TRBV6-2/TRBV6-3

cdr3_aa: CASNHDMSGRYTEAFF
cdr3_nt: TGCGCCAGTAACCACGATATGTCAGGGAGGTACACTGAAGCTTTCTTT
d_call: -
j_call: TRBJ1-1
clone_size: -
v_call: TRBV4-3

cdr3_aa: CASSRDVGPQETQYF
cdr3_nt: TGCGCCAGCAGTCGAGATGTGGGGCCCCAAGAGACCCAGTACTTT
d_call: -
j_call: TRBJ2-5
clone_size: -
v_call: TRBV4-1

cdr3_aa: CASNRDGASNQPQHF
cdr3_nt: TGTGCCAGCAATAGGGATGGGGCTAGCAATCAGCCCCAGCATTTT
d_call: -
j_call: TRBJ1-5
clone_size: many
v_call: TRBV6-1

cdr3_aa: CASSFVWKTNQPQYF
cdr3_nt: TGTGCCAGCAGTTTCGTTTGGAAAACCAATCAGCCCCAGTATTTT
d_call: -
j_call: TRBJ2-3
clone_size: -
v_call: TRBV6-2/TRBV6-3

cdr3_aa: CCVPLLTQETQYF
cdr3_nt: TGCTGCGTCCCCCTGCTAACTCAAGAGACCCAGTACTTC
d_call: -
j_call: TRBJ2-5
clone_size: once
v_call: TRBV29-1

cdr3_aa: CTSSQKALGQGLSTDTLYF
cdr3_nt: TGCACCAGCAGCCAGAAAGCCCTCGGACAGGGGCTAAGCACAGATACGCTGTATTTT
d_call: TRBD1
j_call: TRBJ2-3
clone_size: -
v_call: TRBV4-1